This is a list of T cell receptor beta chains from one sample in a study of early T cells in non-severe SARS-CoV-2 infection. Using its own MiXCR run on the 5' RACE reads, TCRdb lists one record per CDR3 protein. The sample records about 48,000 distinct CDR3 sequences, more than 5.5% being singletons. This specimen consisted of whole blood, obtained at baseline. The receptor source for this set is an adult who was a healthcare worker with PCR-confirmed SARS-CoV-2 infection or an uninfected control (not recorded which). CDR3s include the opening cysteine and the closing phenylalanine or tryptophan. A D gene is named only where the DNA matches it firmly. Clone sizes are given selectively: once, few, many, or a class where the clone is expanded.

clone size | D gene | J gene | V gene | CDR3 protein | CDR3 DNA
few | . | TRBJ2-2 | TRBV9 | CASSVTAKTGELFF | TGTGCCAGCAGCGTCACAGCTAAGACCGGGGAGCTGTTTTTT
once | . | TRBJ2-1 | TRBV11-2 | CASSLDRSQQFF | TGTGCCAGCAGCTTAGATCGAAGTCAGCAGTTCTTC
many | . | TRBJ1-5 | TRBV12-3/TRBV12-4 | CASSLRTPNQPQHF | TGTGCCAGCAGTTTAAGGACACCGAATCAGCCCCAGCATTTT
many | TRBD1 | TRBJ1-2 | TRBV3-1 | CASSHSTGHNYGYTF | TGTGCCAGCAGCCATTCGACAGGGCACAACTATGGCTACACCTTC
few | . | TRBJ1-5 | TRBV12-3/TRBV12-4 | CASSLITNQPQHF | TGTGCCAGCAGTTTGATCACCAATCAGCCCCAGCATTTT
. | TRBD2 | TRBJ2-1 | TRBV20-1 | CSAVSGIIPNEQFF | TGCAGTGCTGTCAGCGGGATAATACCCAATGAGCAGTTCTTC
few | . | TRBJ2-3 | TRBV12-2 | CASRLGLARTDTQYF | TGTGCAAGTCGCTTAGGACTAGCGAGGACAGATACGCAGTATTTT
many | TRBD2 | TRBJ2-5 | TRBV10-3 | CAISDGLAGVETQYF | TGTGCCATCAGTGACGGACTAGCGGGAGTGGAGACCCAGTACTTC
many | . | TRBJ2-2 | TRBV6-1 | CASSLRDPGELFF | TGTGCCAGCAGTCTCAGGGATCCCGGGGAGCTGTTTTTT
. | TRBD1 | TRBJ2-2 | TRBV7-2 | CASSLVTGAGELFF | TGTGCCAGCAGCTTAGTCACAGGGGCCGGGGAGCTGTTTTTT